This T cell receptor (beta chain) was observed in a study of cytomegalovirus exposure and HLA in healthy donors. Findings and limits, study-wide: Investigators reported 150 to 200 TCR beta chains as tied to cytomegalovirus. It was found in a later analysis that first-cohort TCR clusters tended to co-occur in the 130 or so validation repertoires. A classifier reportedly called cytomegalovirus status with high sensitivity and specificity.

Separation from the 666-subject first cohort characterized the roughly 130-subject validation cohort, to which the donors belonged. The CDR3 length is 15 residues. V was clipped by 0 bases and J by 1 base, with 10 bases between them. This table comes from immunoSEQ multiplex PCR, and its TCRdb copy is limited to in-frame clones, with some not included. The sample yields fewer than 120,000 clones, approximately 89% seen once. On this clone: Its antigen is not known.

The chain couples TRBV23-1 to TRBJ2-7, with D possibly TRBD2 on 5 matching bases. TRBV23-1 is assigned to the ORF class and has an uncertain function. The specimen was PBMCs. The receptor's source is a woman aged 18-29 years in good health and CMV-seronegative. The CDR3 here is CASSQSCAGSYEQYF. The CDR3 bases are TGCGCCAGCAGTCAATCGTGTGCGGGTTCCTACGAGCAGTACTTC.